This T cell receptor beta chain was recovered during a study of Tregs in tolerant kidney transplant recipients. Study-level findings and limits: Expanding Tregs on activated donor B cells appeared to best identify donor-specific TCRbeta clones.

Turning to this clone: Its antigen is unidentified.

The table came from immunoSEQ multiplex PCR; TCRdb's copy has only in-frame clones and leaves some out. The sample includes more than 25,000 clones, 82% of them seen just once. V was clipped by 1 base and J by 2 bases; unmatched bases: 6. The CDR3 consists of 16 residues. Material for sequencing was Tregs from blood cultured with allogeneic cells. This receptor was identified in a human donor in good health. This sequence joins TRBV23-1 and TRBJ1-2; 8 nucleotides line up with TRBD1. TRBV23-1 is classed as an ORF, of uncertain function. This CDR3 reads CASSQLGTGLNYGYTF. CDR3 DNA: TGCGCCAGCAGTCAATTGGGGACAGGCTTAAACTATGGCTACACCTTC.